Detailed here is one T cell receptor (beta chain). Its antigen is currently unknown. Using immunoSEQ multiplex PCR, the repertoire was profiled, and TCRdb retains in-frame clones only, with some absent. This table holds roughly 38,000 clones, around 90% found once. This sample is part of a study of T cells in localized non-small cell lung cancer. Study findings and constraints: Elevated blood T cell density was associated with longer overall survival. It remains possible that heterogeneity exists, since only one tumor region was sequenced. In uninvolved adjacent lung, T cell clonality reached its highest value, exceeding tumor. There were a median roughly 62 of the top 100 tumor clones appearing in adjacent lung.

CDR3 length: 17 residues. Looked up from germline, CDR1 is SGHAT and CDR2 is FQNNGV. Trimming removed 1 base from V and 3 bases from J; junction bases left unmatched: 12. The TCR originated in a woman aged 35-70 years with stage I lung adenocarcinoma. The sample was peripheral blood, taken before any cancer treatment. The chain is built from TRBV11-2 and TRBJ2-7; the match to TRBD1 covers 7 bases. CDR3 protein: CASSLAGKGAGGYEQYF. The CDR3 nucleotides are TGTGCCAGCAGCTTAGCGGGGAAAGGGGCAGGGGGCTACGAGCAGTACTTC.